The 27 T cell receptor beta chains below come from one sample, sequenced in a study of T-cell reconstitution after alpha-beta-depleted transplantation in children. Unique molecular identifiers were incorporated into the prepared TCRbeta library. TCRdb itself ran the PCR reads through MiXCR, one entry per CDR3 protein. Of 98,000 or so distinct CDR3 sequences in the sample, 20% to 30% are singletons; the top ten hold 20% to 25%. The material sequenced was PBMCs, taken before TCRalphabeta/CD19-depleted stem cell transplant. These receptors came from a boy aged 2 to 10 with acute lymphoblastic leukemia, due to receive a stem cell transplant.

CDR3 coding DNA: TGTGCCAGCAGGCCGACAGGGAGAGTCTACGAGCAGTACTTC. Protein product: CASRPTGRVYEQYF. The gene calls are TRBV28 and TRBJ2-7, with 7 positions matching TRBD1. CDR1 MDHEN and CDR2 SYDVKM come from the germline V gene. The CDR3 consists of 14 residues. V shed 6 bases and J 3 bases; nucleotides not matched to a gene: 8.

This clonotype was detected ten times or more. V gene TRBV5-1 combines with J gene TRBJ2-7; TRBD2 matches 7 bases. With V trimmed by 0 bases and J by 0 bases, 9 bases remained unmatched. The CDR3 spans 17 residues. The germline V gene has CDR1 SGHRS and CDR2 YFSETQ. The CDR3 reads CASSLADRGRGSYEQYF. In DNA form, the CDR3 reads TGCGCCAGCAGCTTGGCCGATCGAGGGAGGGGCTCCTACGAGCAGTACTTC.

V is TRBV3-1 and J is TRBJ2-7; D may be TRBD1 (5 bases). Germline values: CDR1 LGHDT, CDR2 YNNKEL (reference sequence). The CDR3 runs to 14 residues. The V gene lost 2 bases and the J gene lost 0 bases, with 8 bases spanning the gap. This chain's CDR3 is CASSQWGNSYEQYF. In DNA, the CDR3 is TGTGCCAGCAGCCAATGGGGCAACTCCTACGAGCAGTACTTC.

Here the CDR3 DNA reads TGCAGTACCCAGAAGGGCGTTCTAGGTACCTTC. Encoded protein: CSTQKGVLGTF. The V and J genes are TRBV20-1 and TRBJ1-2; D not certain. The germline V gene has CDR1 DFQATT and CDR2 SNEGSKA (reference sequence). The length of the CDR3 is 11 residues. V gave up 8 bases and J gave up 14 bases, with 21 bases separating them.

The chain joins TRBV6-5 to TRBJ1-1; D unresolved. The germline gives CDR1 MNHEY, CDR2 SVGAGI. The CDR3 length is 13 residues. The V end lost 2 bases, the J end lost 7 bases, and 11 bases lay between the germline ends. The CDR3: CASSYGRRGEAFF. CDR3 nucleotide sequence: TGTGCCAGCAGTTACGGTAGACGGGGTGAAGCTTTCTTT.

The chain recombines TRBV11-2 with TRBJ2-1; D is perhaps TRBD2 (6 bases). The V end lost 6 bases, the J end lost 6 bases, and 18 bases lay between the germline ends. The CDR3 runs to 15 residues. Germline assignment: CDR1 SGHAT and CDR2 FQNNGV. The CDR3 reads CASSPSYGGANEQFF. In DNA form, the CDR3 reads TGTGCCAGCAGTCCTAGTTACGGAGGGGCCAATGAGCAGTTCTTC.

The chain couples TRBV5-1 to TRBJ2-3; 7 nucleotides match TRBD2. Looked up from germline, CDR1 is SGHRS and CDR2 is YFSETQ. V shed 3 bases and J 2 bases; nucleotides not matched to a gene: 6. CDR3 length: 15 residues. The CDR3 is CASSSGLVDTDTQYF. In DNA form, the CDR3 reads TGCGCCAGCAGCTCAGGACTAGTAGACACAGATACGCAGTATTTT.

This clonotype was observed a few times. This sequence joins TRBV5-1 and TRBJ1-1, with a weak D call TRBD1 (6 bases). This CDR3 region has 15 residues. Germline CDR1 and CDR2: SGHRS and YFSETQ. Trimming took off 4 bases at V and 7 bases at J, with 20 bases between the two ends. The CDR3 nucleotides are TGCGCCAGCAGCGGGGGCCTGGGGGGGAGTATTGAAGCTTTCTTT. This sequence encodes CASSGGLGGSIEAFF.

The chain recombines TRBV12-3 or TRBV12-4 with TRBJ2-1, with 7 bases matching TRBD1. V dropped 1 base and J dropped 8; count of bases not matched to a gene: 2. CDR3 length: 13 amino acids. The CDR3 coding sequence is TGTGCCAGCAGTTTAGAGACAGGGTATGAGCAGTTCTTC. Protein: CASSLETGYEQFF.

This clonotype has just one count. With a much larger clone just one base away, this may be a read error. The chain employs TRBV28 and TRBJ2-7; D is uncertain. Germline lookup yields CDR1 MDHEN and CDR2 SYDVKM. This CDR3 has 12 amino acids. The CDR3: CASSLANGEPYF. As DNA, the CDR3 is TGTGCCAGCAGTTTGGCTAATGGCGAGCCGTACTTC.

This rearrangement joins TRBV7-2 to TRBJ1-1; D remains ambiguous. Trimming cost V 1 base and J 4 bases, with 10 bases left between them. This CDR3 is 14 amino acids long. Germline lookup yields CDR1 SGHTA and CDR2 FQGNSA. The DNA for the CDR3 is TGTGCCAGCAGCTTAGGGCCCTCTATCACTGAAGCTTTCTTT. It translates to CASSLGPSITEAFF.

This clonotype was detected only once. The chain links TRBV20-1 to TRBJ2-7; 7 nucleotides agree with TRBD2. The V gene's germline CDR1 is DFQATT and CDR2 SNEGSKA (reference sequence). Germline trimming cut 3 bases from V and 4 bases from J; bases unmatched to any gene: 9. The CDR3 sequence is 14 residues long. The CDR3 nucleotides are TGCAGTGCTAGTGGGCTAGCGGAGGGATACGAGCAGTACTTC. Its translation is CSASGLAEGYEQYF.

This clonotype was found a few times. This rearrangement joins TRBV5-1 to TRBJ2-2; TRBD1 matches at 7 bases. The J segment lost 4 bases and the V segment lost 4 bases, leaving 10 bases of the junction unmatched. Germline CDR1 reads SGHRS; CDR2 reads YFSETQ. There are 16 residues in the CDR3. The CDR3 DNA follows: TGCGCCAGCAGCCTACGGACAGGCTCGGGCACCGGGGAGCTGTTTTTT. As protein: CASSLRTGSGTGELFF. Full variable domain (outside the CDR3, taken from reference TRBV5-1 and TRBJ2-2): KAGVTQTPRYLIKTRGQQVTLSCSPISGHRSVSWYQQTPGQGLQFLFEYFSETQRNKGNFPGRFSGRQFSNSRSEMNVSTLELGDSALYLCASSLRTGSGTGELFFGEGSRLTVL.

The rearrangement links TRBV5-1 to TRBJ2-1; D tentatively fits TRBD1 or TRBD2 (6 bases each). Deletions cut 5 bases from V and 0 bases from J, with 12 bases between. The CDR3 loop spans 15 amino acids. CDR1 SGHRS and CDR2 YFSETQ come from the germline V gene. The CDR3: CASSLGGLSYNEQFF. As DNA, the CDR3 is TGCGCCAGCAGTCTGGGGGGCCTCTCCTACAATGAGCAGTTCTTC.

This clonotype was seen a few times. The genes are TRBV15 and TRBJ2-3; TRBD2 aligns across 8 bases. Germline lookup yields CDR1 LNHNV and CDR2 YYDKDF (reference sequence). The CDR3 has 17 residues. V trimming: 0 bases; J trimming: 2 bases; junction bases outside the gene matches: 7. The CDR3 protein is CATSRDPSSGNTDTQYF. The CDR3 bases are TGTGCCACCAGCAGAGATCCTAGTAGCGGGAACACAGATACGCAGTATTTT.

In its sample, this clonotype was seen a few times. This rearrangement joins TRBV7-2 to TRBJ2-1; tentative D call: TRBD2 (6 bases). The CDR3 extends over 15 amino acids. The germline V gene encodes CDR1 SGHTA and CDR2 FQGNSA. V lost 2 bases and J 5 bases, leaving 13 bases between the germline ends. CDR3 loop: CASSLIAEIHNEQFF. Here the CDR3 DNA reads TGTGCCAGCAGCTTAATAGCGGAAATTCACAATGAGCAGTTCTTC.

This clonotype was recorded many times. The chain joins TRBV12-3 or TRBV12-4 to TRBJ1-4; 9 bases fit TRBD1. This CDR3 has 16 amino acids. J was trimmed by 4 bases and V by 5 bases; bases with no gene match: 8. CDR3: CASSQSGQGFNEKLFF. The CDR3 DNA sequence: TGTGCCAGCAGTCAATCGGGACAGGGCTTTAATGAAAAACTGTTTTTT.

At least ten counts were recorded for this clonotype. This chain joins TRBV7-9 and TRBJ2-3; 10 nucleotides agree with TRBD2. Germline V gene lookup returns CDR1 SEHNR and CDR2 FQNEAQ (reference sequence). The V gene end was trimmed by 5 bases and the J gene end by 2 bases; junction bases not matched to a gene: 4. This CDR3 spans 15 amino acids. CDR3 protein: CASSPTSGNTDTQYF. In DNA, the CDR3 is TGTGCCAGCAGCCCAACTAGCGGGAACACAGATACGCAGTATTTT.

This chain connects TRBV4-1 to TRBJ2-7, with 8 bases aligning to TRBD2. The CDR3 has 18 amino acids. The germline gives CDR1 MGHRA, CDR2 YSYEKL. Trimming took 1 base from V and 4 from J; bases not matched to a gene: 15. The CDR3 loop reads CASSQGRSASGPLYEQYF. CDR3 coding DNA: TGCGCCAGCAGCCAAGGCCGCTCGGCTAGCGGGCCACTTTACGAGCAGTACTTC.

V usage is TRBV5-1 and J usage is TRBJ2-2; no clear D. Per the germline V gene, CDR1 is SGHRS and CDR2 is YFSETQ. V was clipped by 2 bases and J by 6 bases, with 14 bases between them. This CDR3 has 15 amino acids. The CDR3 region has the DNA TGCGCCAGCAGCTTAACAATCCTCGGGTCCGGGGAGCTGTTTTTT. As protein: CASSLTILGSGELFF.

The chain joins TRBV20-1 to TRBJ2-7; the match to TRBD1 covers 7 bases. Germline trimming cut 2 bases from V and 7 bases from J; bases unmatched to any gene: 8. Germline-derived CDR1 and CDR2 are DFQATT and SNEGSKA (reference sequence). CDR3 size: 13 residues. The CDR3 spells CSARTGVMGEQYF. DNA of the CDR3: TGCAGTGCTAGAACAGGGGTCATGGGGGAGCAGTACTTC.

This rearrangement joins TRBV27 to TRBJ2-1, with 9 bases that match TRBD1. After removal of 4 bases from V and 6 bases from J, the junction contained 19 bases not matched to a gene. Germline loops: CDR1 MNHEY, CDR2 SMNVEV (reference sequence). The CDR3 runs to 19 residues. Here the CDR3 reads CASSWQQGWGQGNINEQFF. CDR3 coding DNA: TGTGCCAGCAGTTGGCAACAGGGCTGGGGACAGGGTAACATCAATGAGCAGTTCTTC.

This clonotype has at least ten counts. V gene TRBV29-1 combines with J gene TRBJ2-7, with 8 bases lining up with TRBD2. Germline V gene data show CDR1 as SQVTM and CDR2 as ANQGSEA. The CDR3 runs 15 residues. Trimming cost V 6 bases and J 7 bases; bases outside gene matches: 17. CDR3 amino acids: CSVGTAGLVGVEQYF. The CDR3 DNA reads as TGCAGCGTCGGCACTGCGGGACTAGTTGGGGTTGAGCAGTACTTC.

This clonotype has just a few counts. The CDR3 bases are TGTGCCAGCAGTGCAGGGGATGAAAAACTGTTTTTT. Protein product: CASSAGDEKLFF. This sequence joins TRBV12-3 or TRBV12-4 and TRBJ1-4; TRBD1 might be the D (6 bases). CDR3 length equals 12 residues. Trimming cost V 5 bases and J 6 bases, with 7 bases left between them.

Many counts were recorded for this clonotype. The chain has TRBV28 and TRBJ2-7; the match to TRBD1 covers 7 bases. This CDR3 region has 14 residues. V was pared by 8 bases and J by 3 bases, with 10 bases of the junction left unmatched. Germline V gene lookup returns CDR1 MDHEN and CDR2 SYDVKM. The CDR3 sequence: CASQGDLPIYEQYF. In DNA form, the CDR3 reads TGTGCCAGCCAGGGGGACCTCCCTATCTACGAGCAGTACTTC.

V gene TRBV5-1 combines with J gene TRBJ2-5; D is undetermined. This CDR3 has 14 residues. V was shortened by 0 bases and J by 4 bases, with 10 bases between the two germline ends. Germline values: CDR1 SGHRS, CDR2 YFSETQ. The CDR3 spells CASSLAPVSETQYF. In DNA form, the CDR3 reads TGCGCCAGCAGCTTGGCCCCCGTATCAGAGACCCAGTACTTC.

This clonotype has a handful of counts. The chain has TRBV11-2 and TRBJ2-7; 7 nucleotides match TRBD2. Germline assignment: CDR1 SGHAT and CDR2 FQNNGV. This CDR3 has 14 residues. V lost 0 bases, J lost 5 bases, and 4 bases stayed unmatched. The CDR3 region is CASSLDNGGDEQYF. DNA of the CDR3: TGTGCCAGCAGCTTAGATAATGGGGGGGACGAGCAGTACTTC.